These 17 T cell receptor beta chains were all obtained from the same sample, sequenced in a study of T cell responses to AZD1222 COVID-19 vaccine. Method: immunoSEQ multiplex PCR; TCRdb's copy keeps in-frame clones and lacks some. The repertoire holds over 75,000 clones, with 89% as singletons. Sequences were derived from peripheral blood, sampled on day 0 of AZD1222 vaccination. These receptors all stem from an adult in good health.

J is TRBJ1-2 and V is TRBV3-1 (or the pseudogene TRBV3-2), with TRBD1 matching 10 bases. The CDR3 consists of 13 residues. CDR1 and CDR2 (germline): LGHDT, YNNKEL (reference sequence). V lost 6 bases, J lost 8 bases, and 6 bases stayed unmatched. The CDR3 nucleotides read TGTGCCAGCAGACGACAGGGGGCGAAGGGCTACACCTTC. Its protein product is CASRRQGAKGYTF.

V usage is TRBV10-3 and J usage is TRBJ2-1; 11 bases match TRBD1. CDR3 length: 13 residues. The V gene end was trimmed by 7 bases and the J gene end by 6 bases; junction bases not matched to a gene: 2. In germline, CDR1 is ENHRY, CDR2 SYGVKD. The chain's CDR3 is CAIKGTGGNEQFF. For the CDR3, the DNA is TGTGCCATCAAAGGGACAGGGGGCAATGAGCAGTTCTTC.

This clone turned up a few times. The rearrangement uses TRBV2 and TRBJ1-1, with 7 nucleotides matching TRBD1. Germline trimming cut 6 bases from V and 3 bases from J; bases unmatched to any gene: 4. Germline V lookup: CDR1 SNHLY, CDR2 FYNNEI. This CDR3 region has 13 residues. CDR3 protein: CASRRTGDTEAFF. In DNA, the CDR3 is TGTGCCAGCAGACGGACAGGAGACACTGAAGCTTTCTTT. Using reference TRBV2 and TRBJ1-1 for the parts outside the CDR3, the full variable domain is EPEVTQTPSHQVTQMGQEVILRCVPISNHLYFYWYRQILGQKVEFLVSFYNNEISEKSEIFDDQFSVERPDGSNFTLKIRSTKLEDSAMYFCASRRTGDTEAFFGQGTRLTVV.

The chain is built from TRBV5-1 and TRBJ1-1; TRBD1 agrees at 10 bases. V lost 4 bases and J lost 5; bases outside the gene matches: 8. The CDR3 is made up of 15 amino acids. CDR1 is SGHRS and CDR2 is YFSETQ in the germline V gene. The CDR3 is CASSDGTGEITEAFF. The CDR3 region has the DNA TGCGCCAGCAGCGACGGGACAGGGGAGATTACTGAAGCTTTCTTT.

The chain uses TRBV11-2 and TRBJ2-3; 9 bases are shared with TRBD2. Germline CDR1 SGHAT, CDR2 FQNNGV. Trimming removed 1 base from V and 0 bases from J; junction bases left unmatched: 2. The CDR3 consists of 16 residues. CDR3 protein: CASSLAGLASTDTQYF. CDR3 sequence (DNA): TGTGCCAGCAGCTTAGCGGGACTAGCAAGCACAGATACGCAGTATTTT.

V usage is TRBV5-1 and J usage is TRBJ2-7, with TRBD1 identical over 10 bases. The V and J ends lost 1 base and 4 bases, in that order; junction bases with no gene match: 5. In germline, CDR1 is SGHRS, CDR2 YFSETQ. The CDR3 is made up of 15 amino acids. This CDR3 reads CASSLSGTGEYEQYF. The DNA for the CDR3 is TGCGCCAGCAGCTTGTCCGGGACAGGGGAATACGAGCAGTACTTC.

This clone came up a few times. V gene TRBV4-1 combines with J gene TRBJ1-6; D remains unclear. The CDR3 runs 16 residues. CDR1 and CDR2 from the germline V gene are MGHRA and YSYEKL. The V end was cut by 0 bases, the J end by 7 bases, with 13 bases between. The CDR3 sequence: CASSQDGDTDNSPLHF. The CDR3 DNA reads TGCGCCAGCAGCCAAGATGGTGACACGGACAATTCACCCCTCCACTTT.

The rearrangement links TRBV10-2 to TRBJ2-1; TRBD1 agrees at 9 bases. The CDR3 length is 16 residues. Germline trimming cut 2 bases from V and 6 bases from J; bases unmatched to any gene: 8. Germline loops: CDR1 WSHSY, CDR2 SAAADI. The CDR3 spells CASSEAAGTGRNEQFF. CDR3 coding DNA: TGCGCCAGCAGTGAGGCTGCCGGGACAGGGCGCAATGAGCAGTTCTTC.

This clone was seen a few times. V gene TRBV20-1 combines with J gene TRBJ2-7, with 12 bases matching TRBD2. The CDR3 runs to 11 residues. The germline V gene encodes CDR1 DFQATT and CDR2 SNEGSKA (reference sequence). The CDR3 protein is CGLAGNNEQYF. CDR3 sequence (DNA): TGCGGACTAGCGGGAAACAACGAGCAGTACTTC.

The genes are TRBV5-6 and TRBJ2-3; 7 bases are shared with TRBD1. Germline loops: CDR1 SGHDT, CDR2 YYEEEE. The junction had 4 bases not matched to a gene; V was cut back by 5 bases and J by 4 bases. The CDR3 length is 13 residues. The CDR3 nucleotides read TGTGCCAGCAGTCCTACAGGGGCAGATACGCAGTATTTT. As protein: CASSPTGADTQYF.

The V call is TRBV27, the J call TRBJ2-2; D is possibly TRBD2 (7 bases). Trimming removed 6 bases at V and 7 bases at J, with 18 bases between. This CDR3 spans 15 amino acids. Germline assignment: CDR1 MNHEY and CDR2 SMNVEV (reference sequence). As DNA, the CDR3 is TGTGCCAGCAGAAAGGGGGAGGGCCTCGGCGGGGAGCTGTTTTTT. It translates to CASRKGEGLGGELFF.

This clone was recorded only once. This sequence joins TRBV9 and TRBJ1-5; no firm D call. The CDR3 has 15 residues. Germline V gene lookup returns CDR1 SGDLS and CDR2 YYNGEE. The V end was cut by 0 bases, the J end by 1 base, with 8 bases between. CDR3 DNA: TGTGCCAGCAGCGTAGGTCCAGCGAGCAATCAGCCCCAGCATTTT. Translation: CASSVGPASNQPQHF.

The chain links TRBV5-4 to TRBJ1-2, with 9 bases lining up with TRBD1. The germline V gene encodes CDR1 SGHNT and CDR2 YYREEE (reference sequence). The trim removed 4 bases at V and 5 bases at J, leaving 9 bases unmatched. This CDR3 comprises 15 residues. DNA for the CDR3: TGTGCCAGCAGCCCCGGACGGGACAGGGAGTATGGCTACACCTTC. Its translation: CASSPGRDREYGYTF.

The chain carries TRBV5-1 and TRBJ2-1; 7 bases map to TRBD2. With V trimmed by 0 bases and J by 12 bases, 12 bases remained unmatched. CDR1 is SGHRS, CDR2 YFSETQ, per germline. The CDR3 spans 15 residues. CDR3 sequence reads: CASSLEFVPSGGQFF. The CDR3 region has the DNA TGCGCCAGCAGCTTGGAATTCGTACCTAGCGGCGGGCAGTTCTTC.

The chain employs TRBV2 and TRBJ1-2; the D is unclear. This CDR3 spans 13 amino acids. The germline gives CDR1 SNHLY, CDR2 FYNNEI. V was trimmed by 5 bases and J by 2 bases, leaving 9 bases between them. The CDR3 is CASSKDGNYGYTF. CDR3 sequence (DNA): TGTGCCAGCAGTAAAGACGGGAACTATGGCTACACCTTC.

The chain links TRBV6-2 or TRBV6-3 to TRBJ2-5; 16 nucleotides agree with TRBD2. V trimming: 2 bases; J trimming: 5 bases; junction bases outside the gene matches: 5. This CDR3 spans 17 amino acids. Germline CDR1 is MNHEY and CDR2 is SVGEGT. The CDR3 DNA is TGTGCCAGCAGTTACGGGACTAGCGGGGGGGCCGGGGAGACCCAGTACTTC. Translating gives CASSYGTSGGAGETQYF.

J is TRBJ1-2 and V is TRBV5-6; D is undetermined. The CDR3 is made up of 12 amino acids. V was pared by 4 bases and J by 4 bases, with 8 bases between. Germline V gene data show CDR1 as SGHDT and CDR2 as YYEEEE. DNA of the CDR3: TGTGCCAGCAGCCAAAACCCCTATGGCTACACCTTC. This encodes CASSQNPYGYTF.